These 2 T cell receptor beta chains were all obtained from the same sample, sequenced in a study of cytomegalovirus exposure and HLA in healthy donors. It was with 60 Vbeta and 13 Jbeta primers that the PCR ran. Measured with immunoSEQ multiplex PCR; TCRdb has only the in-frame clones, and not every one. The sample shows about 150,000 clones, almost 85% of them seen only once. Input material: PBMCs. The origin of the receptors is a girl aged 5-17 years in good health and CMV-seropositive.

In its sample, this clone was seen a few times. The chain links TRBV12-5 to TRBJ1-3; TRBD1 aligns across 9 bases. The CDR3 has 14 residues. The germline gives CDR1 LGHNT, CDR2 FRNRAP. Trimming at V came to 9 bases and at J to 2 bases, leaving 5 bases not matched to a gene. In DNA, the CDR3 is TGTGCTAGCGGGACAGGGAGCGCTGGAAACACCATATATTTT. It codes for CASGTGSAGNTIYF.

The V and J genes are TRBV7-9 and TRBJ1-2; D remains unclear. Trimming pared 1 base from V and 7 bases from J, leaving 10 bases between. Germline V gene sequence: CDR1 SEHNR, CDR2 FQNEAQ (reference sequence). The CDR3 totals 13 residues. The chain's CDR3 is CASSLGEGPGYTF. The CDR3 coding sequence is TGTGCCAGCAGCTTAGGGGAGGGTCCTGGCTACACCTTC. Full variable domain (remainder filled in from reference TRBV7-9 and TRBJ1-2): DTGVSQNPRHKITKRGQNVTFRCDPISEHNRLYWYRQTLGQGPEFLTYFQNEAQLEKSRLLSDRFSAERPKGSFSTLEIQRTEQGDSAMYLCASSLGEGPGYTFGSGTRLTVV.